The T cell receptor beta chain described here comes from a study of vaccination effects on CD4 cells after COVID-19. Overall study findings and caveats: After vaccination, at late timepoints, clones induced by infection and by vaccine contracted markedly.

ViraFEST used viral peptide pools to expand antigen-specific CD4+ T cells before sequencing. Following an approximately ten-day culture, CD4+ T cells were purified. Nucleocapsid antibody tests were negative, and the vaccine recipients had no prior SARS-CoV-2 infection. They grew around 2.2 million PBMC in each well, adding 9.5 to 10 IU/ml IL-2 and 10 ug/ml peptides. Clones were sequenced by immunoSEQ multiplex PCR, and TCRdb holds only the in-frame ones, with some missing. The sample records about 22,000 clones, around 70% being singletons. Germline CDR1 and CDR2: SGDLS and YYNGEE. CDR3 length: 14 residues. Trimming cost V 4 bases and J 8 bases, with 13 bases left between them. Points on this clone: The antigen remains unidentified.

Material: CD4+ T cells from PBMCs cultured with HCoV-NL63 spike peptides, obtained before COVID-19 vaccination. The receptor was derived from a human donor who received a COVID-19 vaccine. The J gene is TRBJ1-6, the V gene TRBV9, with D possibly TRBD1 on 6 matching bases. The CDR3 region is CASSQGGNDSPLHF. The CDR3 DNA reads TGTGCCAGCAGCCAAGGGGGGAACGATTCACCCCTCCACTTT.